This T cell receptor (beta chain) appears in the sequencing data of a study of identical twins (dated by TCRdb to the mid-2010s). In the study overall: To test whether fetal clonotypes persist, the study used deep sequencing on TCR alpha and beta repertoires from monozygotic twins, unrelated adults of various ages, and cord blood. To rule out contamination, replicate twin experiments were performed at different times with different library preparation protocols. Summary of the overall study and its limitations: Compared with coincidental sharing between unrelated individuals, out-of-frame TCR alpha sequences shared between twins showed an excess of sequences with low generation probability. Because the same donors could not be followed over many years, conclusions were based on cross-sectional statistical analysis. In monozygotic twins, recombination models systematically underestimated out-of-frame TCR alpha sharing, but the models matched the sharing seen between unrelated individuals. The excess sharing between twins in beta out-of-frame sequences was weaker because fewer shared sequences reduced the signal-to-noise ratio. Fewer insertions were carried by abundant cord blood beta clonotypes; a weaker similar trend was observed in young adult naive repertoires, while no such trend was observed in memory repertoires. Zero-insertion analyses could be partly confounded by invariant T cells such as MAIT and iNKT, though diverse VJ usage argued against such confounding for most clonotypes.

The junction shows trimming of 6 bases on V and 0 bases on J, plus 15 bases between the germline ends. Measured from the cysteine to the phenylalanine, the CDR3 is 15 residues long. The kept DNA is CDR3 alone, 45 bases in frame from the first base. For CDR1 and CDR2, the germline V gene (reference sequence) lists MNHEY and SMNVEV. Every donor in the study was a healthy Caucasian. Three pairs of female monozygotic twins, all aged roughly 18 to 29 years, were included in the twin cohort. Miltenyi CD45RO+ enrichment and human naive T-cell isolation kits were used to isolate memory (CD45RO+) and naive T cells from PBMC. Comments on this clonotype: No cognate antigen has been identified for it. The input lacks base qualities; no much larger clone sits a single base away.

The library came from 5' RACE. Sequencing instrument: Illumina HiSeq 2000. A universal primer binding site was introduced by template switching, and a unique molecular identifier was present in the final cDNA, enabling accurate counting of TCR cDNA molecules. Specific primers in the conserved constant-segment region were used to synthesize first-strand cDNA for TCR alpha and beta chains. Each cDNA library was double barcoded, with a SMART-Mk sample barcode plus Illumina barcodes, to control for contamination. Two successive PCR steps introduced TruSeq adapter sequences along with Illumina sample barcodes. Sequencing of the TCR alpha and beta cDNA libraries was done on the Illumina HiSeq platform using custom primers. In the original analysis: MiGEC was used to process raw reads and extract unique molecular identifiers, and MiXCR was used to find CDR3 positions. For each individual, recombination models were inferred using an EM algorithm with the repgenHMM and IGoR tools. The analysis of shared clonotypes was done with the tcR package in R, with sharing normalized by the product of cloneset sizes. To study raw recombination free of thymic and clonal selection effects, out-of-frame nonproductive sequences were analyzed. TCRdb reworked the public reads: Q25 trimming with fastp, MiXCR clone assembly, productive beta chains retained. Rows are combined by CDR3 protein, so each entry shows the most common genes and DNA. The V and J calls were determined by TCRdb, not by the authors. In this sample the table shows under 300,000 distinct CDR3 sequences, over 9.5% of which occur a single time. The leading ten clones occupy approximately 4% of the sample.

The same data also contributed to another study, on yellow fever vaccine responses in identical twins. As noted in the second study: According to the authors, in identical twins the way T cells responded to vaccination appeared partly convergent and partly personalized. The study precisely tracked vaccine-responding T cell clones in identical twins.

The sequence was collected from a woman aged 18 to 35 in good health. The sample taken for sequencing was memory (CD45RO+) T cells sorted from blood. The cell subset or site label, as the study defines it: CD45RO+ enriched T cells. The rearrangement combines TRBV27 with TRBJ2-7; D gene: possibly TRBD2, on 6 matching bases. DNA sequence: TGTGCCAGCAGCCGGGGTATGGGGGGCTCCTACGAGCAGTACTTC. Translated, it reads CASSRGMGGSYEQYF.